A selection of T cell receptor beta chains follows, all from one sample in a study of cytomegalovirus exposure and HLA in healthy donors. Data came from immunoSEQ multiplex PCR; TCRdb stores just in-frame clones and leaves some out. Here the sample spans more than 120,000 clones, about 87% being singletons. Sequencing was carried out using PBMCs. The receptors here all came from a young man in good health and CMV-seropositive. The CDR3 runs from the conserved cysteine through the conserved F or W. A D gene is named only where the DNA matches it firmly. The size field is filled for only some rows; it gives once, few, many or a size class.

TRBD1	few	TRBV6-5	TRBJ1-1	TGTGCCAGCACCACACGACAGGGTAGAGCTTTCTTT	CASTTRQGRAFF
TRBD1	NA	TRBV4-1	TRBJ2-6	TGCGCCAGCAGCCTTCTCACAGGGGGCCCGAGCTCTGGGGCCAACGTCCTGACTTTC	CASSLLTGGPSSGANVLTF
NA	NA	TRBV7-6	TRBJ2-1	TGTGCCAGCAGCTTAGCAGGGGGTGAGCAGTTCTTC	CASSLAGGEQFF
NA	NA	TRBV28	TRBJ2-1	TGTGCCAGCAGTTTATCTATCTCCTACAATGAGCAGTTCTTC	CASSLSISYNEQFF
TRBD2	few	TRBV19	TRBJ2-4	TGTGCCAGTAGTAGCGGGGGGGTAGCCAAAAACATTCAGTACTTC	CASSSGGVAKNIQYF
TRBD1	NA	TRBV2	TRBJ1-1	TGTGCCAGCAGTCCTTCACCCGGGACAGGGAACACTGAAGCTTTCTTT	CASSPSPGTGNTEAFF
TRBD1	NA	TRBV4-2	TRBJ2-1	TGTGCCAGCAGCCAAGGGGACAGGGTATTCAATGAGCAGTTCTTC	CASSQGDRVFNEQFF
NA	NA	TRBV7-3	TRBJ2-3	TGTGCCAGCAGCTTACGGGAAACAGATACGCAGTATTTT	CASSLRETDTQYF
TRBD2	NA	TRBV13	TRBJ2-7	TGTGCCAGCAGCTTGCGGGAGAGGCCCTACGAGCAGTACTTC	CASSLRERPYEQYF
NA	NA	TRBV5-1	TRBJ1-1	TGCGCCAGCAGCTTGGGCACAGGACCGAACACTGAAGCTTTCTTT	CASSLGTGPNTEAFF
NA	NA	TRBV25-1	TRBJ2-7	TGTGCCAGCACCCGTGAGGGAAGGAGCGGGGAGCAGTACTTC	CASTREGRSGEQYF
NA	NA	TRBV9	TRBJ2-1	TGTGCCAGCAGCCCGCGGACTGGAAACAATGAGCAGTTCTTC	CASSPRTGNNEQFF
TRBD2	few	TRBV29-1	TRBJ2-4	TGCAGCGTTGACTGGCGGGAGGGCCGGAGAAACATTCAGTACTTC	CSVDWREGRRNIQYF
TRBD2	NA	TRBV4-2	TRBJ2-3	TGTGCCAGCAGCCAAGCCCTCCGACTAGCGGGGGCGCACAGATATACGCAGTATTTT	CASSQALRLAGAHRYTQYF
TRBD1	NA	TRBV4-1	TRBJ1-5	TGCGCCAGCAGCCAACACCGGACAGGCGGCAATCAGCCCCAGCATTTT	CASSQHRTGGNQPQHF
NA	NA	TRBV2	TRBJ1-5	TGTGCCAGCAGTGCGACGGGGGGCTATCAGCCCCAGCATTTT	CASSATGGYQPQHF
TRBD2	NA	TRBV18	TRBJ2-7	TGTGCCAGCTCACCGACTAGCGGGGGAATCCACGAGCAGTACTTC	CASSPTSGGIHEQYF
NA	NA	TRBV19	TRBJ1-4	TGTGCCAGTAGTATAGATGCGGGGCCCAGAGAAAAACTGTTTTTT	CASSIDAGPREKLFF
TRBD2	NA	TRBV5-1	TRBJ2-3	TGCGCCAGCAGCGGACTAGCGGGGAGGTTCGATACGCAGTATTTT	CASSGLAGRFDTQYF
NA	NA	TRBV6-1	TRBJ1-6	TGTGCCAGCAGTGAGCTGCCTCCCTTGCCCCAGTGGAATTCACCCCTCCACTTT	CASSELPPLPQWNSPLHF
TRBD2	NA	TRBV2	TRBJ2-1	TGTGCCAGCGAGGGGGTGTTACTAGCGGGTTACAATGAGCAGTTCTTC	CASEGVLLAGYNEQFF
NA	NA	TRBV11-3	TRBJ1-1	TGTGCCAGCAGCCCACAAGTGAACACTGAAGCTTTCTTT	CASSPQVNTEAFF
NA	NA	TRBV4-1	TRBJ1-4	TGCGCCAGCAGCCCAAGGGACACCCGTAATGAAAAACTGTTTTTT	CASSPRDTRNEKLFF
TRBD1	NA	TRBV18	TRBJ2-5	TGTGCCAGCTCACCCCGACAGGGACAAGAGACCCAGTACTTC	CASSPRQGQETQYF
NA	NA	TRBV21-1	TRBJ2-7	TGTGCCAGCAGCGGATCTAGCGGGACCGGCTCCTACGAGCAGTACTTC	CASSGSSGTGSYEQYF
NA	NA	TRBV5-6	TRBJ1-4	TGTGCCAGCAGCTCTAGAAGGGCGGGAACTGAAAAACTGTTTTTT	CASSSRRAGTEKLFF
NA	NA	TRBV9	TRBJ1-4	TGTGCCAGCAGCGTTTCCCCAGGGGACCCTAATGAAAAACTGTTTTTT	CASSVSPGDPNEKLFF
TRBD2	NA	TRBV27	TRBJ2-2	TGTGCCAGCAGTCTAGCGGGAACCACCGGGGAGCTGTTTTTT	CASSLAGTTGELFF